What follows are 14 T cell receptor beta chains derived from one specimen sequenced in a study of cytomegalovirus exposure and HLA in healthy donors. Libraries were prepared by immunoSEQ multiplex PCR; TCRdb keeps only in-frame clonotypes and omits some of them. The sample carries about 160,000 clones, approximately 89% recorded once. Sequences were obtained from PBMCs. These receptors were collected from a man between 18 and 29 years old in good health and CMV-seropositive.

The gene calls are TRBV10-2 and TRBJ1-1, with TRBD1 matching over 7 bases. J was trimmed by 0 bases and V by 9 bases; bases with no gene match: 4. Per germline, CDR1 WSHSY and CDR2 SAAADI. The CDR3 sequence is 13 residues long. The CDR3 sequence: CASQGEMNTEAFF. CDR3 DNA sequence: TGCGCCAGTCAGGGGGAAATGAACACTGAAGCTTTCTTT.

The V gene is TRBV18, the J gene TRBJ2-2; TRBD2 might be the D (5 bases). Trimming cost V 3 bases and J 2 bases, with 10 bases left between them. This CDR3 region has 15 residues. The germline gives CDR1 KGHSH, CDR2 LQKENI. The CDR3 DNA is TGTGCCAGCTCACCGAGGGCTAGCAACACCGGGGAGCTGTTTTTT. Its translation: CASSPRASNTGELFF.

This clone was picked up one time. J is TRBJ1-2 and V is TRBV29-1; no definite D call. CDR1 and CDR2 (germline): SQVTM, ANQGSEA. V was cut by 5 bases and J by 4 bases, with 17 bases left in between. CDR3 length: 14 residues. CDR3 loop: CSVIREEASYGYTF. CDR3 DNA sequence: TGCAGCGTTATAAGGGAGGAGGCGTCCTATGGCTACACCTTC.

The chain carries TRBV28 and TRBJ2-5; D unresolved. Trimming stripped 6 bases from V and 3 bases from J, with 17 bases between. There are 15 residues in the CDR3. CDR1 and CDR2 (germline): MDHEN, SYDVKM. CDR3 residues: CASSDPSPGKETQYF. CDR3 DNA: TGTGCCAGCAGCGACCCGTCGCCAGGAAAAGAGACCCAGTACTTC.

To note about this clone: Different DNA sequences within this sample yield the same CDR3. This sequence joins TRBV28 and TRBJ2-7; the D gene is possibly TRBD2 (6 bases). Germline CDR1 and CDR2: MDHEN and SYDVKM. CDR3 length: 13 residues. The ends were cut back, 6 bases at V and 9 bases at J, with 18 bases in the middle. This chain's CDR3 is CASSATLTEGQYF. The DNA for the CDR3 is TGTGCCAGCAGCGCGACTCTTACGGAGGGGCAGTACTTC.

This clone has a handful of counts. The rearrangement uses TRBV5-1 and TRBJ2-2; TRBD1 matches at 9 bases. The CDR3 is made up of 14 amino acids. Per the germline V gene, CDR1 is SGHRS and CDR2 is YFSETQ. Trimming at V came to 6 bases and at J to 5 bases, leaving 5 bases not matched to a gene. CDR3 coding DNA: TGCGCCAGCACGGGACAGGGTGGGACCGGGGAGCTGTTTTTT. Protein product: CASTGQGGTGELFF.

This chain links TRBV19 with TRBJ2-1; no clear D gene. Germline V gives CDR1 LNHDA, CDR2 SQIVND (reference sequence). V lost 6 bases, J lost 4 bases, and 13 bases lay in between. CDR3 length: 14 residues. The CDR3 here is CASRTRAGYNEQFF. CDR3 in DNA: TGTGCCAGTAGGACACGTGCTGGGTACAATGAGCAGTTCTTC.

The chain employs TRBV10-3 and TRBJ1-1; D is undetermined. This CDR3 has 15 residues. Germline CDR1 and CDR2: ENHRY and SYGVKD. Trimming removed 3 bases from V and 0 bases from J, with 11 bases in between. The CDR3 is CAISEKAGLNTEAFF. CDR3 nucleotides: TGTGCCATCAGTGAAAAAGCGGGGTTGAACACTGAAGCTTTCTTT.

The V call is TRBV19, the J call TRBJ2-5, with 7 bases that match TRBD2. CDR3 length: 14 residues. Germline loops: CDR1 LNHDA, CDR2 SQIVND (reference sequence). With V trimmed by 6 bases and J by 5 bases, 9 bases remained unmatched. CDR3 amino acids: CASRTSTNLETQYF. CDR3 nucleotides: TGTGCCAGTAGGACTAGCACTAACCTGGAGACCCAGTACTTC.

The DNA of the CDR3 is TGTGCCAGCAGTATTTCCAGGGGGAGCACTGAAGCTTTCTTT. Translation gives CASSISRGSTEAFF. The chain uses TRBV28 and TRBJ1-1; 7 bases match TRBD1. V shed 5 bases and J 4 bases; nucleotides not matched to a gene: 7. From germline, CDR1 is MDHEN and CDR2 SYDVKM. This CDR3 spans 14 amino acids.

The chain recombines TRBV2 with TRBJ1-2; no clear D gene. V lost 4 bases and J 5 bases, leaving 11 bases between the germline ends. This CDR3 contains 13 residues. CDR1 is SNHLY, CDR2 FYNNEI, per germline. The CDR3 region is CASSARSEYGYTF. The CDR3 region has the DNA TGTGCCAGCAGTGCCCGATCCGAGTATGGCTACACCTTC.

The chain is built from TRBV29-1 and TRBJ2-7; D gene uncertain. The germline CDR1 and CDR2 sequences are SQVTM and ANQGSEA. This CDR3 region has 12 residues. Trimming cost V 5 bases and J 12 bases, with 20 bases left between them. In nucleotides, the CDR3 is TGCAGCGTTCGCCCCGCCGAGGTTAGCCCGTACTTC. Protein: CSVRPAEVSPYF.

The chain has TRBV10-1 and TRBJ1-2, with 11 nucleotides matching TRBD1. Germline-derived CDR1 and CDR2 are WNHNN and SYGVQD (reference sequence). The CDR3 loop spans 15 amino acids. V lost 7 bases and J lost 0; bases outside the gene matches: 4. The CDR3: CASIRTGGTNYGYTF. The CDR3 DNA is TGCGCCAGCATCAGGACAGGGGGCACTAACTATGGCTACACCTTC.

This rearrangement joins TRBV28 to TRBJ1-1; D gene unclear. V lost 1 base, J lost 7 bases, and 4 bases lay in between. The germline V gene encodes CDR1 MDHEN and CDR2 SYDVKM. The CDR3 has 11 residues. This CDR3 is CASSLSDEAFF. The CDR3 DNA reads TGTGCCAGCAGTTTATCAGATGAAGCTTTCTTT.